The clone carrying this TCR beta chain was observed many times. Its matching antigen is unknown. This specimen belongs to a study of T cells in Graves' hyperthyroidism and ophthalmopathy. Study overall: It was at initial diagnosis, before any treatment, that peripheral blood was collected. Study results and limitations: Expanded thyroid clonotypes (above 0.001) were mostly also found in blood.

V was trimmed by 1 base and J by 8 bases, leaving 12 bases between them. Germline CDR1 and CDR2: SGHDN and FVKESK. The CDR3 has 14 residues. Using RNA transcripts as the source, TCR beta CDR3 regions were amplified. Carried out on the TCR CDR3, a first-round RT-PCR used the HTBI primer set. MiXCR was run by TCRdb on the multiplex PCR reads, yielding one entry per CDR3 protein. The top ten hold approximately 7.5% of the sample, which has around 450,000 distinct CDR3 sequences, more than 15% seen once. If no ophthalmopathy progression occurred within 18 months, Graves' hyperthyroidism was stable. Sequences were obtained from blood. The chain joins TRBV14 to TRBJ2-1; no clear D. The clonotype was recovered from a woman aged 18-29 years with Graves' hyperthyroidism. Here the CDR3 reads CASSQGFGPYEQFF. For the CDR3, the DNA is TGTGCCAGCAGCCAAGGGTTTGGGCCGTATGAGCAGTTCTTC.